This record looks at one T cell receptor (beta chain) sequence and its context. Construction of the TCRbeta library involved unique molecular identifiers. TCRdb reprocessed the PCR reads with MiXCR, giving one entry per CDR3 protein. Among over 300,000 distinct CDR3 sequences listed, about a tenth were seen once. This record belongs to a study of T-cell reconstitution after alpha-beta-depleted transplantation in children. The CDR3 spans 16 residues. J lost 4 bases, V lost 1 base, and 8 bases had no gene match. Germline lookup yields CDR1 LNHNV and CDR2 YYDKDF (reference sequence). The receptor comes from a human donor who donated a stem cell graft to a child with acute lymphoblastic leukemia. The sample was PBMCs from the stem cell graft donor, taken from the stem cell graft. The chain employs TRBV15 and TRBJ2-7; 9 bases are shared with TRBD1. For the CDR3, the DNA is TGTGCCACCAGCAGAGTAACGGGACAGGGTGATTACGAGCAGTACTTC. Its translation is CATSRVTGQGDYEQYF.